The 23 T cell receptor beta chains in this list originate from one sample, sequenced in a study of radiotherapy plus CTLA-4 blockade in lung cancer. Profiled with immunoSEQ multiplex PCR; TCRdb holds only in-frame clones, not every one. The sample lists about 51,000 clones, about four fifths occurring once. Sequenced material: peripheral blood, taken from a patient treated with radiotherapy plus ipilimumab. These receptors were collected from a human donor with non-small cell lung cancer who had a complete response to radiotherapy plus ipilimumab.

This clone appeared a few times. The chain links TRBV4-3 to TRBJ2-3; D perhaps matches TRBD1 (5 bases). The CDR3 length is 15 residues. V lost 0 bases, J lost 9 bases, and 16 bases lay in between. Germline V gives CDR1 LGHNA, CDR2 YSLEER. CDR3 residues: CASSQDRQGWATQYF. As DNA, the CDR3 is TGCGCCAGCAGCCAAGATAGGCAGGGCTGGGCGACGCAGTATTTT.

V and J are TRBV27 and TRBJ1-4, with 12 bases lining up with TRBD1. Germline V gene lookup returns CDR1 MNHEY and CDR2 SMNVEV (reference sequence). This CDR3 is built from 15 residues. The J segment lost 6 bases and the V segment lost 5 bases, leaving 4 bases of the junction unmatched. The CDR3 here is CASSDRDRGHEKLFF. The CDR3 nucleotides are TGTGCCAGCAGTGACCGGGACAGGGGGCATGAAAAACTGTTTTTT. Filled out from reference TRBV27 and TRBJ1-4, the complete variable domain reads EAQVTQNPRYLITVTGKKLTVTCSQNMNHEYMSWYRQDPGLGLRQIYYSMNVEVTDKGDVPEGYKVSRKEKRNFPLILESPSPNQTSLYFCASSDRDRGHEKLFFGSGTQLSVL.

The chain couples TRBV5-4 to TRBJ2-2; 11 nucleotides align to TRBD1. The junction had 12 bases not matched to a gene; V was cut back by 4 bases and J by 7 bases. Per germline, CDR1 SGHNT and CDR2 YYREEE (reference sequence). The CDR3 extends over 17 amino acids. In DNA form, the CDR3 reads TGTGCCAGCAGCCCGGGAACCGGGACAGGGGGACACGGGGAGCTGTTTTTT. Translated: CASSPGTGTGGHGELFF.

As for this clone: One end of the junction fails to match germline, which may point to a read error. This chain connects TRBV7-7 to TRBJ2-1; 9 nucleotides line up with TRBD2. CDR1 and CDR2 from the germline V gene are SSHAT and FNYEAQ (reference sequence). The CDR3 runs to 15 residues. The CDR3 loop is CASSLRREGPFEQFF. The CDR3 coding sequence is TGTGCTAGCAGCTTACGGCGGGAGGGCCCTTTTGAGCAGTTCTTC.

This CDR3 reads CASSYRATQDNEQFF. The CDR3 nucleotides are TGTGCCAGTAGCTACAGAGCAACCCAGGACAATGAGCAGTTCTTC. J is TRBJ2-1 and V is TRBV19; D remains ambiguous. Looked up from germline, CDR1 is LNHDA and CDR2 is SQIVND (reference sequence). Trimming removed 6 bases from V and 5 bases from J, with 17 bases in between. The CDR3 runs 15 residues.

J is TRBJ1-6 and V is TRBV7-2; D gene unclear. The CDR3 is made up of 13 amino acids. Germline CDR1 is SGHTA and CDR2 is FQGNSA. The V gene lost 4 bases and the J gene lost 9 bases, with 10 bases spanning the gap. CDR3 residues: CASSSVTGSPLHF. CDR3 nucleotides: TGTGCCAGCAGCTCCGTTACTGGTTCACCCCTCCACTTT.

CDR3 region: CASSLLAAYNEQFF. The CDR3 nucleotides read TGTGCCAGCAGCTTACTAGCGGCCTACAATGAGCAGTTCTTC. The chain is built from TRBV7-6 and TRBJ2-1; 7 positions agree with TRBD2. This CDR3 is built from 14 residues. Trimming cost V 2 bases and J 2 bases; bases outside gene matches: 0. The germline V gene has CDR1 SGHVS and CDR2 FNYEAQ.

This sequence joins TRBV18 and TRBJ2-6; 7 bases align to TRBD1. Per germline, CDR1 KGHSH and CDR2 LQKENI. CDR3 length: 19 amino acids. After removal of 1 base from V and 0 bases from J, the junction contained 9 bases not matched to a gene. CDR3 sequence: CASSPQQGLAISGANVLTF. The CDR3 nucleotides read TGTGCCAGCTCACCACAACAGGGGCTAGCCATCTCTGGGGCCAACGTCCTGACTTTC.

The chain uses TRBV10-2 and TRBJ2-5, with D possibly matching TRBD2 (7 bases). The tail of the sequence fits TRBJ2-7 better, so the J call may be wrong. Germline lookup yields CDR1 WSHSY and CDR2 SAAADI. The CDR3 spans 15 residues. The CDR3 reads CASSEVGGAHGEQYF. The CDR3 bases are TGCGCCAGCAGTGAGGTTGGGGGGGCTCACGGCGAGCAGTACTTC.

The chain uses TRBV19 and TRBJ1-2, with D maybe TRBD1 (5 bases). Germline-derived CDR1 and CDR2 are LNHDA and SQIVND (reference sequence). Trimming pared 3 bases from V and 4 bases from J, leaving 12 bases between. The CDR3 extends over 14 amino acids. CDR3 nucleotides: TGTGCCAGTAGTATTCTCGCCGGGGGCTATGGCTACACCTTC. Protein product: CASSILAGGYGYTF.

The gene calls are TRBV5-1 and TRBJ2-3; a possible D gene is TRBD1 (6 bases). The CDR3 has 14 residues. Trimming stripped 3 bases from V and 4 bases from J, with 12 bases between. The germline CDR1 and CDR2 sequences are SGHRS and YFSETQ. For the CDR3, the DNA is TGCGCCAGCAGCTACAGGGCCGGCCCAGATACGCAGTATTTT. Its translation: CASSYRAGPDTQYF.

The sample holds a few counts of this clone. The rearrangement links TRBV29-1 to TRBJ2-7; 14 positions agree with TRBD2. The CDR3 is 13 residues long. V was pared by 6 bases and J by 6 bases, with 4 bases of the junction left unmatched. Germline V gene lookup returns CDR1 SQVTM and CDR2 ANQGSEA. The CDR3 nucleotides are TGCAGCGTCCTGGGACTAGCGGGGGCCGAGCAGTACTTC. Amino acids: CSVLGLAGAEQYF.

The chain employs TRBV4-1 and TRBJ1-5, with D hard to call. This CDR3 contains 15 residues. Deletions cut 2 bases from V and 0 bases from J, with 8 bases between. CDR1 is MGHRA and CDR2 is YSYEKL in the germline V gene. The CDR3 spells CASSQQAYSNQPQHF. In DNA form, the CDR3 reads TGCGCCAGCAGCCAACAGGCTTATAGCAATCAGCCCCAGCATTTT.

CDR3 region: CASSLGRGPGSFNEKLFF. In nucleotides, the CDR3 is TGTGCCAGCAGCTTAGGAAGGGGGCCTGGATCCTTTAATGAAAAACTGTTTTTT. The chain is built from TRBV7-8 and TRBJ1-4, with 7 bases fitting TRBD1. CDR1 and CDR2 (germline): SGHVS, FQNEAQ. The CDR3 is 18 residues long. V lost 1 base to trimming and J lost 4 bases; unmatched junction nucleotides: 12.

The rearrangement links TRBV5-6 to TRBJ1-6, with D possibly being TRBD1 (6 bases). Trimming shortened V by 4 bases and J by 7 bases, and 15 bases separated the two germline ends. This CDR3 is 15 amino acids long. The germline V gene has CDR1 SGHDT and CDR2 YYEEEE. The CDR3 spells CASSQTPGENSPLHF. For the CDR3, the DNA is TGTGCCAGCAGCCAAACCCCAGGGGAAAATTCACCCCTCCACTTT.

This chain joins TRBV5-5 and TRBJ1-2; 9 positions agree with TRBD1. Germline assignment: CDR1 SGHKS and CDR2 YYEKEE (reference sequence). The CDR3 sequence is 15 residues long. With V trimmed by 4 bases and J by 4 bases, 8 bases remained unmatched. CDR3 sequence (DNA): TGTGCCAGCAGCGCCGGACAGGGGACATTCTATGGCTACACCTTC. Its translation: CASSAGQGTFYGYTF.

The CDR3 nucleotides are TGCGCCAGCAGCCAAGAACCAGGGGGTTCCTACGAGCAGTACTTC. Its protein product is CASSQEPGGSYEQYF. The V call is TRBV4-3, the J call TRBJ2-7; TRBD1 matches 7 bases. CDR1 and CDR2 (germline): LGHNA, YSLEER. CDR3 length equals 15 residues. V shed 0 bases and J 1 base; nucleotides not matched to a gene: 3.

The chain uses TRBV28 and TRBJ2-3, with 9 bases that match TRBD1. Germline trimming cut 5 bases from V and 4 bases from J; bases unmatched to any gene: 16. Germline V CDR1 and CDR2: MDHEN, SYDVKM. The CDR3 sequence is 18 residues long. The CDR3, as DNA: TGTGCCAGCAGTCTAAGGTCCTGGGACAGGGAAGGGGCAGATACGCAGTATTTT. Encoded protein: CASSLRSWDREGADTQYF.

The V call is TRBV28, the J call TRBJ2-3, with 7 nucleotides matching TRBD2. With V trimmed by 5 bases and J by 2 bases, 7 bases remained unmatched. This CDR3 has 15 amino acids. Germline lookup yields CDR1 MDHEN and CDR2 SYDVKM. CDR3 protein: CASSGRAVFTDTQYF. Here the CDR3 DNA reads TGTGCCAGCAGTGGGAGGGCGGTATTCACAGATACGCAGTATTTT.

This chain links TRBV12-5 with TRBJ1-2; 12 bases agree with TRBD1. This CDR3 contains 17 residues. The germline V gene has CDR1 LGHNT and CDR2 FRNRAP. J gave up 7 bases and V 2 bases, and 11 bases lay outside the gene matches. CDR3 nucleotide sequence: TGTGCTAGTGGTTTGTTGGGACAGGGGGCGCGGGTTGGTGGCTACACCTTC. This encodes CASGLLGQGARVGGYTF. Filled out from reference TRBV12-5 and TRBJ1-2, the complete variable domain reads DARVTQTPRHKVTEMGQEVTMRCQPILGHNTVFWYRQTMMQGLELLAYFRNRAPLDDSGMPKDRFSAEMPDATLATLKIQPSEPRDSAVYFCASGLLGQGARVGGYTFGSGTRLTVV.

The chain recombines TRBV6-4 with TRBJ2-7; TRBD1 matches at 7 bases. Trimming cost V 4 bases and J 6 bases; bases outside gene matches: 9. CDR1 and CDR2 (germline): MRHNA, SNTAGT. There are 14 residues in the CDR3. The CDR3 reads CASSVGTEGSEQYF. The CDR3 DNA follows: TGTGCCAGCAGTGTGGGGACAGAGGGGTCCGAGCAGTACTTC.

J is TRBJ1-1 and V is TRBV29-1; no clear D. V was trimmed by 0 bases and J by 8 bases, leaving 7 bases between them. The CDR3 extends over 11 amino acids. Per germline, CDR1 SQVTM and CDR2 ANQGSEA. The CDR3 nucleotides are TGCAGCGTTGAAGATCTTCTAGAAGCTTTCTTT. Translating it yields CSVEDLLEAFF.

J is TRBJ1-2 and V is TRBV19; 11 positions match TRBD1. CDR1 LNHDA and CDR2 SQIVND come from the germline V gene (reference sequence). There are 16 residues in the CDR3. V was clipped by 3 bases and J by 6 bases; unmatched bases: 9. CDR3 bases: TGTGCCAGTAGTATCACTCCGTGGACAGGGGGCAATGGCTACACCTTC. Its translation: CASSITPWTGGNGYTF.